This is a list of T cell receptor beta chains from one sample in a study of T cells expressing NK-cell markers. TCRdb re-called the 5' RACE reads, yielding one record per CDR3 amino acid sequence without DNA. Its listing shows 16,000 or so distinct CDR3 sequences. Sequenced material: blood T cells: a sorted CD56 or NKG2C T cell subset, CD4+ or CD8+ T cells, or bulk PBMC T cells (not recorded which). The source of these receptors is a man aged 18-70 years in good health. Both conserved end residues are part of each CDR3. For some rows the clone size is stated as once, few or many, or as a class when expanded; others skip it.

J,size,V,CDR3
TRBJ1-5,NA,TRBV29-1,CSVAGEASNQPQHF
TRBJ2-1,NA,TRBV15,CATSRDNQREQFF
TRBJ1-1,NA,TRBV29-1,CSIDRGPNTEAFF
TRBJ2-3,NA,TRBV5-6,CASSYYYFVADTQYF
TRBJ2-7,NA,TRBV7-9,CASSLAVRYEQYF
TRBJ2-1,NA,TRBV27,CASSFSSYNEQFF
TRBJ2-3,NA,TRBV18,CASSELDTTAGYTQYF
TRBJ2-7,NA,TRBV29-1,CSFIRRNSYEQYF
TRBJ2-1,NA,TRBV14,CASSHFGHSANEQFF
TRBJ2-1,NA,TRBV7-9,CASSHPSALLMDEQFF
TRBJ1-2,NA,TRBV12-3/TRBV12-4,CASSFGQGRRSGYGYTF
TRBJ2-5,NA,TRBV29-1,CSGRLGGHQETQYF
TRBJ2-3,NA,TRBV11-2,CASSYLIQGADTQYF
TRBJ1-6,NA,TRBV6-1,CASSRGRFYNSPLHF
TRBJ1-3,NA,TRBV20-1,CSAPRGGNTIYF
TRBJ2-7,NA,TRBV5-1,CASSFIEGLAGSEQYF
TRBJ2-1,NA,TRBV19,CASTGNSGRYNEQFF
TRBJ2-3,NA,TRBV7-2,CASSNSPGDTQYF
TRBJ2-5,NA,TRBV5-1,CASSLGTMGTQYF
TRBJ2-7,medium-sized,TRBV12-3/TRBV12-4,CASSPTYSYEQYF
TRBJ2-1,NA,TRBV5-1,CASSAGGNEQFF
TRBJ1-1,NA,TRBV6-2/TRBV6-3,CASSRDRVNTEAFF
TRBJ2-1,NA,TRBV25-1,CASTGPPGTSGTPAYNEQFF
TRBJ2-7,NA,TRBV29-1,CSVGDVFSYEQYF
TRBJ2-1,NA,TRBV28,CASTLVLGYNEQFF